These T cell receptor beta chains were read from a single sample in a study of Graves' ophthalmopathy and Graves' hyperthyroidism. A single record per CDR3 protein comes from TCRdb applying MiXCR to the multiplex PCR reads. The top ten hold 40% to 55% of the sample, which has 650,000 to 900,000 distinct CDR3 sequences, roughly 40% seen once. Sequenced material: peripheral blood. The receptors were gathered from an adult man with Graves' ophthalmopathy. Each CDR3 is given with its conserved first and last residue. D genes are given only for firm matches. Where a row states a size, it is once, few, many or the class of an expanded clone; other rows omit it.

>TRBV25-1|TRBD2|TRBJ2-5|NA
CASKTGGLETQYF
TGTGCCAGCAAAACGGGGGGGCTGGAGACCCAGTACTTC
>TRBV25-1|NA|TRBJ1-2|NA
CASSARNPGLGYTF
TGTGCCAGCAGTGCCCGAAACCCAGGGCTGGGCTACACCTTC
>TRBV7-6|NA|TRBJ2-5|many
CASSPQRYWETQYF
TGTGCCAGCAGCCCACAAAGATATTGGGAGACCCAGTACTTC
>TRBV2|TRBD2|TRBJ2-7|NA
CASSYTPGLAGKNEQYF
TGTGCCAGCAGTTACACACCGGGACTAGCGGGAAAAAACGAGCAGTACTTC
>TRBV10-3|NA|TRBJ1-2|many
CAINPGTKILYGYTF
TGTGCCATCAACCCCGGGACCAAGATTCTCTATGGCTACACCTTC
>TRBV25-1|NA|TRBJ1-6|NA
CASSEVAGGGLYSPLHF
TGTGCCAGCAGTGAGGTAGCGGGCGGGGGGCTTTATTCACCCCTCCACTTT
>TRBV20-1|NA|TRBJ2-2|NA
CSALLFGGLGTGELFF
TGCAGTGCTCTACTATTCGGGGGGCTCGGCACCGGGGAGCTGTTTTTT
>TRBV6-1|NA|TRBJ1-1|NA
CASRVAGNTEAFF
TGTGCCAGCAGGGTAGCCGGGAACACTGAAGCTTTCTTT
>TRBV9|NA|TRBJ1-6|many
CASSPVGGLDSPLHF
TGTGCCAGCAGCCCCGTGGGGGGGCTCGATTCACCCCTCCACTTT
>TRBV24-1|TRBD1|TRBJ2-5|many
CATSDPGTGETQYF
TGTGCCACCAGTGACCCAGGGACAGGGGAGACCCAGTACTTC
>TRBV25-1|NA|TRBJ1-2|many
CASSELRPGRTGGYTF
TGTGCCAGCAGTGAGCTGAGACCCGGGAGAACGGGGGGCTACACCTTC
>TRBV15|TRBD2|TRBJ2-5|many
CATSEWRGEETQYF
TGTGCCACCAGCGAGTGGCGGGGGGAAGAGACCCAGTACTTC
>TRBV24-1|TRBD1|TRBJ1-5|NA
CAISYDRAGQPQHF
TGTGCCATCAGTTACGACAGGGCGGGTCAGCCCCAGCATTTT
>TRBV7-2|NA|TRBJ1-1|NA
CASSSATDNTEAFF
TGTGCCAGCAGCTCGGCTACAGATAACACTGAAGCTTTCTTT
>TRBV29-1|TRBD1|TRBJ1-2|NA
CSLWTGYGYTF
TGCAGCTTGTGGACAGGCTATGGCTACACCTTC
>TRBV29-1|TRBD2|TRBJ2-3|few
CSAGLAGGPDTQYF
TGCAGCGCTGGTCTAGCGGGAGGTCCAGATACGCAGTATTTT
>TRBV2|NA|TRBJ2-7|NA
CASSFRGASVWEQYF
TGTGCCAGCAGTTTTCGGGGGGCAAGCGTATGGGAGCAGTACTTC
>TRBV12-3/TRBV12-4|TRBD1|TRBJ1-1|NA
CASSLETGTVTEAFF
TGTGCCAGCAGTTTAGAGACAGGGACGGTGACTGAAGCTTTCTTT
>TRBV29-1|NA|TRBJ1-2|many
CSAYAGVYGYTF
TGCAGCGCGTACGCGGGCGTATATGGCTACACCTTC
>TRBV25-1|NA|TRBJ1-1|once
CANRGGFTEAFF
TGTGCAAACCGGGGGGGGTTTACTGAAGCTTTCTTT
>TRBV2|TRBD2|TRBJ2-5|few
CASSDRAGGPETQYF
TGTGCCAGCAGTGATAGGGCGGGAGGGCCAGAGACCCAGTACTTC
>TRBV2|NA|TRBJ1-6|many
CASSETKTVGSSPLHF
TGTGCCAGCAGTGAAACTAAGACAGTAGGCAGCTCACCCCTCCACTTT
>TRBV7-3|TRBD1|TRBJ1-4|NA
CASSRGGQGSNEKLFF
TGTGCCAGCAGCCGGGGTGGACAGGGCAGTAATGAAAAACTGTTTTTT
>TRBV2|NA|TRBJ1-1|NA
CASKFVQETNTEAFF
TGTGCCAGCAAGTTTGTTCAGGAGACTAACACTGAAGCTTTCTTT
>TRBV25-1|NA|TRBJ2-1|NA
CASSKSGLHNEQFF
TGTGCCAGCAGTAAATCGGGGTTACACAATGAGCAGTTCTTC
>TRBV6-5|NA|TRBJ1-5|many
CASTSHPNQPQHF
TGTGCCAGCACCTCTCACCCCAATCAGCCCCAGCATTTT
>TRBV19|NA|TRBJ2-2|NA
CASSIDLRRGTGELFF
TGTGCCAGTAGTATTGATCTCCGCAGGGGCACCGGGGAGCTGTTTTTT
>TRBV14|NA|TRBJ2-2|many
CASSHQNTGELFF
TGTGCCAGCAGCCACCAGAACACCGGGGAGCTGTTTTTT
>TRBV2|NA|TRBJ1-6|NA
CASSYSDRVDSPLHF
TGTGCCAGCAGTTACTCCGATAGGGTGGATTCACCCCTCCACTTT
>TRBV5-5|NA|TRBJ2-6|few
CASSFLASGANVLTF
TGTGCCAGCAGCTTCCTAGCTTCTGGGGCCAACGTCCTGACTTTC
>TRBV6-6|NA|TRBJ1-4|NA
CASTGDLGEKLFF
TGTGCCAGCACCGGGGACTTGGGTGAAAAACTGTTTTTT
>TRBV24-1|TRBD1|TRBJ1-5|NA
CASSQAGQGGDQPQHF
TGTGCCAGCAGCCAGGCGGGACAGGGTGGGGATCAGCCCCAGCATTTT
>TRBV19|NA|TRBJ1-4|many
CASALGTTNEKLFF
TGTGCCAGTGCCCTGGGGACAACTAATGAAAAACTGTTTTTT
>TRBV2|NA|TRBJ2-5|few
CASVGNQETQYF
TGTGCCAGCGTCGGGAACCAAGAGACCCAGTACTTC
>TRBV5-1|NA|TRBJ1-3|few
CASSLEGFSGNTIYF
TGCGCCAGCAGCTTGGAGGGGTTCTCTGGAAACACCATATATTTT
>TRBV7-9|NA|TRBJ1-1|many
CASSLANSNTEAFF
TGTGCCAGCAGCTTAGCGAACTCGAACACTGAAGCTTTCTTT
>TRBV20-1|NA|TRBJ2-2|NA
CSARDRVSNTGELFF
TGCAGTGCTAGAGATAGAGTCTCGAACACCGGGGAGCTGTTTTTT
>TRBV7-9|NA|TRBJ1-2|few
CASSLGGSRPYTF
TGTGCCAGCAGCTTAGGAGGGAGCCGCCCCTACACCTTC
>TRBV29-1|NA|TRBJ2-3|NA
CSVESYVGRTDTQYF
TGCAGCGTTGAATCCTATGTCGGGAGAACAGATACGCAGTATTTT
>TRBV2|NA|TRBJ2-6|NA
CASSYSAQSGANVLTF
TGTGCCAGCAGTTACTCGGCACAGTCTGGGGCCAACGTCCTGACTTTC
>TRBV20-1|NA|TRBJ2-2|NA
CSASWPRNTGELFF
TGCAGTGCTAGTTGGCCAAGGAACACCGGGGAGCTGTTTTTT
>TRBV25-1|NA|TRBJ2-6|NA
CASSARSSSGANVLTF
TGTGCCAGCAGTGCTAGGAGTAGCTCTGGGGCCAACGTCCTGACTTTC
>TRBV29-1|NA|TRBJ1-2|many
CSVDSLLANYGYTF
TGCAGCGTTGATAGCCTCTTAGCTAACTATGGCTACACCTTC
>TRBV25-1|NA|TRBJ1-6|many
CASSESASPNSPLHF
TGTGCCAGCAGTGAATCGGCCAGCCCCAATTCACCCCTCCACTTT